The 27 T cell receptor beta chains reported below all come from one sample, sequenced in a study of monozygotic twins with inflammatory bowel disease. TCRdb reanalyzed the 5' RACE reads, giving one entry per CDR3 protein sequence and no DNA. This sample's clone table lists about 300,000 distinct CDR3 sequences. The material sequenced was blood. The receptor source for this set is a human donor with ulcerative colitis or Crohn's disease, or a healthy co-twin of an affected twin (not recorded which).

The chain couples TRBV15 to TRBJ2-2; the TRBD1 assignment by TCRdb is unverifiable without DNA. The CDR3 is 14 residues long. The germline gives CDR1 LNHNV, CDR2 YYDKDF (reference sequence). The CDR3 region is CATSRGEEAGELFF. Using reference TRBV15 and TRBJ2-2 for the parts outside the CDR3, the full variable domain is DAMVIQNPRYQVTQFGKPVTLSCSQTLNHNVMYWYQQKSSQAPKLLFHYYDKDFNNEADTPDNFQSRRPNTSFCFLDIRSPGLGDTAMYLCATSRGEEAGELFFGEGSRLTVL.

This sequence joins TRBV3-1 and TRBJ2-1. Germline CDR1 and CDR2: LGHDT and YNNKEL (reference sequence). CDR3 size: 12 residues. The CDR3 sequence: CASSPRDSEQFF.

The chain combines TRBV12-3 or TRBV12-4 with TRBJ1-2; TCRdb's D gene call, TRBD1, goes unchecked for lack of DNA. The CDR3 length is 15 residues. This CDR3 is CASSSLSPVAYGYTF.

This chain links TRBV10-3 with TRBJ2-5. The CDR3 length is 12 residues. The germline CDR1 and CDR2 sequences are ENHRY and SYGVKD. CDR3 in amino acids: CAISESSETQYF.

The V and J genes are TRBV2 and TRBJ2-3. Germline loops: CDR1 SNHLY, CDR2 FYNNEI. The CDR3 covers 13 residues. The CDR3 reads CASMVRGTDTQYF.

The genes are TRBV6-2 or TRBV6-3 and TRBJ1-5. The CDR3 runs 13 residues. From germline, CDR1 is MNHEY and CDR2 SVGEGT. The CDR3 sequence is CASMDHWDQPQHF.

The CDR3 spells CASSPGIGRSYNEQFF. The J gene is TRBJ2-1, the V gene TRBV18. There are 16 residues in the CDR3. Germline assignment: CDR1 KGHSH and CDR2 LQKENI. Full variable domain (outside the CDR3, taken from reference TRBV18 and TRBJ2-1): NAGVMQNPRHLVRRRGQEARLRCSPMKGHSHVYWYRQLPEEGLKFMVYLQKENIIDESGMPKERFSAEFPKEGPSILRIQQVVRGDSAAYFCASSPGIGRSYNEQFFGPGTRLTVL.

This rearrangement joins TRBV4-2 to TRBJ2-1; the TCRdb call, TRBD1, lacks DNA for checking. There are 12 residues in the CDR3. In germline, CDR1 is LGHNA, CDR2 YNFKEQ. CDR3 residues: CASSQEGEEQFF.

V usage is TRBV5-6 and J usage is TRBJ2-7; absent DNA, TCRdb's TRBD2 call cannot be checked. Germline V gives CDR1 SGHDT, CDR2 YYEEEE. This CDR3 is built from 14 residues. The CDR3 reads CASSLNSGLSEQYF.

The rearrangement uses TRBV20-1 and TRBJ2-7; TCRdb picks TRBD1, but there is no DNA to check that call. The CDR3 is 13 residues long. Germline CDR1 is DFQATT and CDR2 is SNEGSKA (reference sequence). The CDR3 here is CRAPGSGGYEQYF.

The V call is TRBV7-3, the J call TRBJ1-1; TCRdb lists TRBD1, though no DNA is available to test this call. CDR1 SGHTA and CDR2 FQGTGA come from the germline V gene. The CDR3 sequence is 16 residues long. CDR3 protein: CASSLGQGQMNTEAFF. Drawing the rest from reference TRBV7-3 and TRBJ1-1, the complete variable domain is GAGVSQTPSNKVTEKGKYVELRCDPISGHTALYWYRQSLGQGPEFLIYFQGTGAADDSGLPNDRFFAVRPEGSVSTLKIQRTERGDSAVYLCASSLGQGQMNTEAFFGQGTRLTVV.

The V gene is TRBV30, the J gene TRBJ1-2; TCRdb picks TRBD1, but there is no DNA to check that call. Looked up from germline, CDR1 is GTSNPN and CDR2 is SVGIG (reference sequence). CDR3 length: 13 residues. The CDR3 region is CASTRGPNYGYTF.

This rearrangement joins TRBV5-1 to TRBJ2-7; there is no DNA to check the TCRdb D call of TRBD2. The CDR3 runs 16 residues. From germline, CDR1 is SGHRS and CDR2 YFSETQ. This chain's CDR3 is CASSYSEESLSYEQYF.

The chain links TRBV4-3 to TRBJ2-6. Germline V gene sequence: CDR1 LGHNA, CDR2 YSLEER. The CDR3 length is 17 residues. Here the CDR3 reads CASSQDWTASGANVLTF.

V and J are TRBV24-1 and TRBJ2-2; TCRdb's D gene call, TRBD2, goes unchecked for lack of DNA. The CDR3 totals 16 residues. Per germline, CDR1 KGHDR and CDR2 SFDVKD. CDR3 in amino acids: CATSDRTSGNTGELFF.

The chain is built from TRBV10-3 and TRBJ2-7; as DNA is missing, the TRBD2 call by TCRdb cannot be tested. The CDR3 sequence is 11 residues long. Germline V CDR1 and CDR2: ENHRY, SYGVKD. CDR3 region: CATGGGYEQYF.

The CDR3 sequence is CASSRRILEKLFF. This rearrangement joins TRBV6-5 to TRBJ1-4. The CDR3 runs to 13 residues. Germline values: CDR1 MNHEY, CDR2 SVGAGI.

The chain joins TRBV7-9 to TRBJ2-2; the TRBD1 assignment by TCRdb is unverifiable without DNA. CDR1 and CDR2 from the germline V gene are SEHNR and FQNEAQ (reference sequence). This CDR3 is built from 15 residues. The CDR3: CASSLGTGRTGELFF.

The CDR3 loop reads CASSLGGGVNSYEQYF. The chain couples TRBV7-2 to TRBJ2-7; TCRdb outputs TRBD1, but without DNA this stays unchecked. This CDR3 comprises 16 residues. Germline CDR1 reads SGHTA; CDR2 reads FQGNSA.

The rearrangement uses TRBV12-3 or TRBV12-4 and TRBJ2-3; TCRdb names TRBD2, which stays unverified in the absence of DNA. The CDR3 extends over 18 amino acids. CDR3 in amino acids: CASSKGLAGAIYTDTQYF.

V and J are TRBV20-1 and TRBJ2-7; without DNA, the TCRdb call of TRBD2 cannot be checked. The germline V gene encodes CDR1 DFQATT and CDR2 SNEGSKA (reference sequence). This CDR3 has 12 residues. The CDR3 sequence: CSARTSGTEQYF.

The V and J genes are TRBV27 and TRBJ2-7; TCRdb reports TRBD1, a call that lacks DNA to check it against. This CDR3 region has 17 residues. CDR1 is MNHEY and CDR2 is SMNVEV in the germline V gene (reference sequence). This CDR3 reads CASRSLRGGRISYEQYF.

The chain is built from TRBV24-1 and TRBJ2-1; TCRdb reports TRBD1, a call that lacks DNA to check it against. Germline V gene lookup returns CDR1 KGHDR and CDR2 SFDVKD. This CDR3 contains 16 residues. CDR3: CATSDSPGQGNNEQFF.

The V gene is TRBV5-1, the J gene TRBJ1-6. Germline CDR1 and CDR2: SGHRS and YFSETQ. The CDR3 length is 15 residues. The CDR3: CASSSSTSNNSPLHF.

The chain carries TRBV20-1 and TRBJ1-2; absent DNA, TCRdb's TRBD1 call cannot be checked. Germline CDR1 and CDR2: DFQATT and SNEGSKA (reference sequence). The CDR3 has 13 residues. The CDR3 spells CSARVGQNYGYTF.

CDR3 residues: CSAWRTSGSFYEQYF. This chain links TRBV20-1 with TRBJ2-7; checking the TCRdb D call of TRBD2 is not possible without DNA. The CDR3 loop spans 15 amino acids. In germline, CDR1 is DFQATT, CDR2 SNEGSKA (reference sequence).

V usage is TRBV7-2 and J usage is TRBJ2-3. Germline CDR1 and CDR2: SGHTA and FQGNSA. CDR3 size: 15 residues. CDR3 in amino acids: CASSLGWLATDTQYF.